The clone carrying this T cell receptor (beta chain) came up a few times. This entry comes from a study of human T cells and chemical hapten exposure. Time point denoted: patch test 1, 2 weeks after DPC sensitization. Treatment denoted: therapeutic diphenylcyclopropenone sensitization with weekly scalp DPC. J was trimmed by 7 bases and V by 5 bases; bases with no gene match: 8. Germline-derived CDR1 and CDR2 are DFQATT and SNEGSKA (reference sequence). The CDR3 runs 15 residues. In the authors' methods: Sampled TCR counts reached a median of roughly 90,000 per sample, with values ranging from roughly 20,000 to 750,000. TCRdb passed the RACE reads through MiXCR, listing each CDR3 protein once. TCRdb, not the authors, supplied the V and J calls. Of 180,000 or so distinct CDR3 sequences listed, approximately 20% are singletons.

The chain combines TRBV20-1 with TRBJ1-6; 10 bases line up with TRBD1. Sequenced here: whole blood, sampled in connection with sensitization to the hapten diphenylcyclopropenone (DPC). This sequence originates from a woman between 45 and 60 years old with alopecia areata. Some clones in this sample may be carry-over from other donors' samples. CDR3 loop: CSAEGGQGINSPLHF. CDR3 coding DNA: TGCAGTGCTGAGGGGGGACAGGGGATAAATTCACCCCTCCACTTT.